A single sample is the source of the 3 T cell receptor beta chains below, sequenced in a study of blood T cell repertoires in COVID-19. Profiling relied on immunoSEQ multiplex PCR, and the TCRdb table lists in-frame clones only, not all of them. The sample has around 380,000 clones, about 90% seen once. Sample: PBMCs or T cells enriched from blood (not recorded which). The receptors here all came from a man between 25 and 39 years old who had recovered from COVID-19.

This clone came up once. The chain joins TRBV11-2 to TRBJ2-3; 8 bases fit TRBD1. Trimming at V came to 0 bases and at J to 0 bases, leaving 5 bases not matched to a gene. CDR3 length equals 17 residues. Per germline, CDR1 SGHAT and CDR2 FQNNGV. CDR3 protein: CASSLDGWTGSTDTQYF. The DNA of the CDR3 is TGTGCCAGCAGCTTAGACGGTTGGACAGGGAGCACAGATACGCAGTATTTT. The entire variable domain, with the rest obtained from reference TRBV11-2 and TRBJ2-3, is as follows: EAGVAQSPRYKIIEKRQSVAFWCNPISGHATLYWYQQILGQGPKLLIQFQNNGVVDDSQLPKDRFSAERLKGVDSTLKIQPAKLEDSAVYLCASSLDGWTGSTDTQYFGPGTRLTVL.

The rearrangement links TRBV6-5 to TRBJ1-2, with 8 bases lining up with TRBD1. This CDR3 has 15 residues. The J segment lost 8 bases and the V segment lost 8 bases, leaving 16 bases of the junction unmatched. The germline CDR1 and CDR2 sequences are MNHEY and SVGAGI. The CDR3: CASQDPDRARWGYTF. Written as DNA, the CDR3 is TGTGCCAGCCAAGACCCGGACAGGGCCCGCTGGGGCTACACCTTC.

The V call is TRBV30, the J call TRBJ1-1; no firm D call. Germline assignment: CDR1 GTSNPN and CDR2 SVGIG (reference sequence). The V and J ends lost 4 bases and 1 base respectively, with 13 bases between them. This CDR3 is 14 amino acids long. The CDR3 DNA is TGTGCCTGGAATTTCGGACGGGAGAACACTGAAGCTTTCTTT. Residues: CAWNFGRENTEAFF.